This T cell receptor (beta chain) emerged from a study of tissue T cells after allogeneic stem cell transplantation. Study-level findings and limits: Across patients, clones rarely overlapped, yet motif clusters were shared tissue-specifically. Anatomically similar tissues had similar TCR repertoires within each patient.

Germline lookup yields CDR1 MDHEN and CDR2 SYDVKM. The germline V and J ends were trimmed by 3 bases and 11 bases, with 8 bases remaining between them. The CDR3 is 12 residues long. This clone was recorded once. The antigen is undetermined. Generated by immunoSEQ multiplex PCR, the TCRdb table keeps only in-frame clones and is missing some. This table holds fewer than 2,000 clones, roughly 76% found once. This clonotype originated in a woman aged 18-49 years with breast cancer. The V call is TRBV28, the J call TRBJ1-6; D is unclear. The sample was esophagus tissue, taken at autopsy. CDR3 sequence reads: CASSFGFAPLHF. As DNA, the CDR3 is TGTGCCAGCAGTTTTGGGTTTGCACCCCTCCACTTT.